This T cell receptor (beta chain) was captured by sequencing in a study of cytomegalovirus exposure and HLA in healthy donors. Overall study findings and caveats: What a later analysis reportedly showed was that an Asian-associated ancestry cluster had fewer N-insertions than the roughly 720-donor mean. Most subjects' HLA-A and HLA-B alleles were reportedly predicted from TCR beta sequences.

This PCR relied on a set of 60 Vbeta primers and 13 Jbeta primers. TCRdb keeps only in-frame clones here, not all; method: immunoSEQ multiplex PCR. The repertoire holds 80,000 to 100,000 clones, with around 73% as singletons. The CDR3 spans 13 residues. The germline V gene encodes CDR1 MNHEY and CDR2 SMNVEV (reference sequence). V dropped 3 bases and J dropped 2 bases, with 5 bases sitting between them. Comments on this clone: Antigen unknown.

This receptor was identified in a female donor in good health and CMV-seronegative. What was sequenced was PBMCs. This rearrangement joins TRBV27 to TRBJ2-1; D not resolved. DNA for the CDR3: TGTGCCAGCAGTTTTCGAGCCTACAATGAGCAGTTCTTC. Its translation: CASSFRAYNEQFF.